This TCR beta chain was profiled in a study of cytomegalovirus exposure and HLA in healthy donors. Broader study findings: Several of the most significant clusters appeared, in a later analysis, to be linked to common viral pathogens. Immune exposure was documented only through CMV serostatus.

The PCR made use of 60 Vbeta and 13 Jbeta primers. Repertoires were generated with immunoSEQ multiplex PCR, while TCRdb's copy carries only in-frame clones and drops some. The repertoire holds about 100,000 clones, 70% to 80% seen once, with around 5% in the top ten. The germline CDR1 and CDR2 sequences are MNHNS and SASEGT. CDR3 length equals 15 residues. The trim removed 6 bases at V and 8 bases at J, leaving 15 bases unmatched. About this clone itself: Antigen unknown.

The material sequenced was PBMCs. The rearrangement joins TRBV6-1 to TRBJ1-2; TRBD1 agrees at 7 bases. This clonotype was sampled from a woman between 18 and 29 years old in good health and CMV-seropositive. The CDR3 bases are TGTGCCAGCAGCCGAGGGGGCGAAGGGGTAGGAGGCTACACCTTC. Translated: CASSRGGEGVGGYTF.